This TCR beta chain was sequenced for a study of T cell responses to AZD1222 COVID-19 vaccine. TCRdb's copy holds only in-frame clones and misses some; the assay was immunoSEQ multiplex PCR. The sample has more than 85,000 clones; around nine tenths are singletons. The CDR3 runs to 17 residues. Trimming removed 4 bases at V and 1 base at J, with 18 bases between. Germline loops: CDR1 SGHDT, CDR2 YYEEEE. Study-level points and caveats: There were mostly white British donors and more females than males, and clonal diversity was possibly underestimated. Spike-spanning, vaccine-associated CD4 TCRs were dominant at 160-218 and 743-854. At baseline, seropositivity was found in only a handful of AZD1222 recipients. Spike-specific TCR breadth and depth grew following two AZD1222 doses.

As regards this clone: Its antigen is undetermined.

Sample: peripheral blood, taken on day 0 of AZD1222 vaccination. The receptor's source is an adult in good health. The rearrangement joins TRBV5-6 to TRBJ2-1, with unresolved D. The CDR3 loop is CASSAQGGVISYNEQFF. The CDR3 DNA sequence: TGTGCCAGCAGCGCGCAAGGTGGGGTGATATCCTACAATGAGCAGTTCTTC.